This T cell receptor (beta chain) was retrieved from a study of T-cell memory formation after mild COVID-19. Across the study: Largely, the TCR clusters proved donor specific.

Germline assignment: CDR1 SGHRS and CDR2 YFSETQ. The CDR3 contains 14 residues. The V gene lost 3 bases and the J gene lost 5 bases, with 14 bases spanning the gap. Study results and limitations: Researchers report contracting CD4+ clones mostly in CM and EM, with CD8+ clones in EMRA. Memory sampled before infection contained some responding clones, suggesting cross-reactive memory joined.

Note on this clonotype: What it binds is not known.

Using constant-segment primers, 5'RACE produced TCR alpha and TCR beta cDNA libraries carrying sample barcodes and UMIs. TCRdb recomputed calls from the 5' RACE reads with MiXCR, one row per CDR3 protein. The sample shows approximately 300,000 distinct CDR3 sequences, roughly a fifth of them seen only once. The receptor was isolated from a man between 18 and 29 years old who had mild COVID-19 (a few samples of this study predate the infection). Cell type and time point are not known. Sequences were obtained from PBMCs or a T cell subset sorted from them (not recorded which). V and J are TRBV5-1 and TRBJ1-1; D gene ambiguous. For the CDR3, the DNA is TGCGCCAGCAGCTCCCGGGCCGGCGAGACTGAAGCTTTCTTT. Encoded protein: CASSSRAGETEAFF.